Following are 11 T cell receptor beta chains from one sample sequenced in a study of beta chain features in type 1 diabetes. Every bit of the isolated RNA underwent reverse transcription, so sequencing read expressed TCRB transcripts. TCRdb's copy holds only in-frame clones and misses some; the assay was immunoSEQ multiplex PCR. The sample comprises 600,000 to 650,000 clones, about 16% of which are singletons, and approximately 0.093% rests with the top ten. The specimen sequenced was naive CD4+ T cells from blood. The source of these receptors is a man between 18 and 29 years old in good health.

In this sample, this clone turned up a few times. V usage is TRBV7-3 and J usage is TRBJ2-4, with TRBD1 matching 8 bases. The length of the CDR3 is 16 residues. CDR1 and CDR2 (germline): SGHTA, FQGTGA. Trimming cost V 5 bases and J 0 bases; bases outside gene matches: 6. As DNA, the CDR3 is TGTGCCAGCAGCCTTCAGGGGGCTGGAGCCAAAAACATTCAGTACTTC. Translating gives CASSLQGAGAKNIQYF.

This clone was counted a few times. The V and J genes are TRBV28 and TRBJ1-2; TRBD1 agrees at 10 bases. The CDR3 covers 17 residues. Germline trimming cut 5 bases from V and 7 bases from J; bases unmatched to any gene: 16. The germline gives CDR1 MDHEN, CDR2 SYDVKM. DNA of the CDR3: TGTGCCAGCAGTCCACTGGGACAGGGGCAACCTGCGGCTGGCTACACCTTC. Its protein product is CASSPLGQGQPAAGYTF.

V usage is TRBV7-2 and J usage is TRBJ2-7; D is possibly TRBD1 (6 bases). Per germline, CDR1 SGHTA and CDR2 FQGNSA. Trimming left V 5 bases short and J 6 bases short, with 17 bases between. This CDR3 spans 14 amino acids. The CDR3: CASSPDNRAGEQYF. DNA of the CDR3: TGTGCCAGCAGCCCTGACAACAGGGCTGGCGAGCAGTACTTC. Full variable domain (remainder filled in from reference TRBV7-2 and TRBJ2-7): GAGVSQSPSNKVTEKGKDVELRCDPISGHTALYWYRQSLGQGLEFLIYFQGNSAPDKSGLPSDRFSAERTGGSVSTLTIQRTQQEDSAVYLCASSPDNRAGEQYFGPGTRLTVT.

This clone was seen a handful of times. This chain joins TRBV18 and TRBJ1-2; possible D gene TRBD1, 6 bases. CDR1 and CDR2 from the germline V gene are KGHSH and LQKENI. V lost 5 bases, J lost 2 bases, and 9 bases lay in between. The CDR3 has 13 residues. The DNA of the CDR3 is TGTGCCAGCTCAGAAGGACAGAACTATGGCTACACCTTC. It translates to CASSEGQNYGYTF.

This clone was recorded a few times. V and J are TRBV20-1 and TRBJ2-1; D gene uncertain. This CDR3 is built from 11 residues. Germline values: CDR1 DFQATT, CDR2 SNEGSKA (reference sequence). Between the trimmed V and J ends, which lost 6 bases and 10 bases, there was a span of 13 bases. In DNA form, the CDR3 reads TGCAGTGCCCAAAAAGCCAGGGAGCAGTTCTTC. Translating it yields CSAQKAREQFF.

This clone has more than one count but fewer than ten. V gene TRBV4-1 combines with J gene TRBJ1-1, with unresolved D. CDR3 length equals 15 residues. With 3 bases removed from V and 5 bases from J, the gap between germline ends came to 16 bases. Germline CDR1 reads MGHRA; CDR2 reads YSYEKL. CDR3 residues: CASSQRHTTRTEAFF. Here the CDR3 DNA reads TGCGCCAGCAGCCAGCGACACACAACAAGAACTGAAGCTTTCTTT.

V and J are TRBV14 and TRBJ2-3; D not resolved. CDR3 length equals 16 residues. Trimming took off 1 base at V and 11 bases at J, with 22 bases between the two ends. Germline V gene sequence: CDR1 SGHDN, CDR2 FVKESK. CDR3 nucleotides: TGTGCCAGCAGCCAAGGGGCAGGACCCACCCAAGTTGGGCAGTATTTT. This sequence encodes CASSQGAGPTQVGQYF.

V gene TRBV11-2 combines with J gene TRBJ2-1; 8 bases align to TRBD2. CDR1 SGHAT and CDR2 FQNNGV come from the germline V gene. The junction had 15 bases not matched to a gene; V was cut back by 8 bases and J by 6 bases. CDR3 length: 16 residues. The CDR3 sequence is CASSRIAGPVINEQFF. The CDR3 region has the DNA TGTGCCAGCTCACGCATAGCGGGGCCTGTGATCAATGAGCAGTTCTTC.

This chain connects TRBV7-7 to TRBJ2-3; 8 bases map to TRBD1. The CDR3 is 14 residues long. Trimming took 3 bases from V and 5 from J; bases not matched to a gene: 4. Germline V gene sequence: CDR1 SSHAT, CDR2 FNYEAQ (reference sequence). CDR3 in amino acids: CASSFSGGGDTQYF. CDR3 bases: TGTGCCAGCAGCTTCTCAGGGGGCGGAGATACGCAGTATTTT. The full variable domain, with the rest looked up from reference TRBV7-7 and TRBJ2-3, is GAGVSQSPRYKVTKRGQDVTLRCDPISSHATLYWYQQALGQGPEFLTYFNYEAQPDKSGLPSDRFSAERPEGSISTLTIQRTEQRDSAMYRCASSFSGGGDTQYFGPGTRLTVL.

V and J are TRBV7-2 and TRBJ2-5; a weak D match, TRBD2 (5 bases). Germline assignment: CDR1 SGHTA and CDR2 FQGNSA. Between the trimmed V and J ends, which lost 8 bases and 3 bases, there was a span of 13 bases. This CDR3 has 13 amino acids. The CDR3 protein is CASLLGVKETQYF. In DNA form, the CDR3 reads TGTGCCAGCTTACTGGGAGTGAAAGAGACCCAGTACTTC.

This clone was recorded a few times. The V and J genes are TRBV27 and TRBJ2-3; no clear D gene. CDR1 is MNHEY, CDR2 SMNVEV, per germline (reference sequence). The length of the CDR3 is 18 residues. With 2 bases removed from V and 0 bases from J, the gap between germline ends came to 18 bases. CDR3 sequence: CASSLRPLITTSTDTQYF. The CDR3, as DNA: TGTGCCAGCAGTTTACGGCCATTGATAACTACTAGCACAGATACGCAGTATTTT.